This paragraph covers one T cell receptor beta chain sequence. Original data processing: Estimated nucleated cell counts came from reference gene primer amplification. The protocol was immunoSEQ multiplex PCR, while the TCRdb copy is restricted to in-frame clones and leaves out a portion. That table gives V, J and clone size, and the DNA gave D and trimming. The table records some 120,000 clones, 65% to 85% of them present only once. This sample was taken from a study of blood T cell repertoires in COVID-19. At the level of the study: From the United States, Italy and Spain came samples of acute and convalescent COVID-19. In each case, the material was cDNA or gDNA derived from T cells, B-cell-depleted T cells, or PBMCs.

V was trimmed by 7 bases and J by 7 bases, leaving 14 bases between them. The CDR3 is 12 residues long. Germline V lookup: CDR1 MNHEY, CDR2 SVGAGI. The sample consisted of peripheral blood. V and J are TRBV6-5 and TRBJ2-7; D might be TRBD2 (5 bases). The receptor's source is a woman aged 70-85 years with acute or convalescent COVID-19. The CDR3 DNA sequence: TGTGCCAGCATGCCCACCTCGGGAGAGCAGTACTTC. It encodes CASMPTSGEQYF.